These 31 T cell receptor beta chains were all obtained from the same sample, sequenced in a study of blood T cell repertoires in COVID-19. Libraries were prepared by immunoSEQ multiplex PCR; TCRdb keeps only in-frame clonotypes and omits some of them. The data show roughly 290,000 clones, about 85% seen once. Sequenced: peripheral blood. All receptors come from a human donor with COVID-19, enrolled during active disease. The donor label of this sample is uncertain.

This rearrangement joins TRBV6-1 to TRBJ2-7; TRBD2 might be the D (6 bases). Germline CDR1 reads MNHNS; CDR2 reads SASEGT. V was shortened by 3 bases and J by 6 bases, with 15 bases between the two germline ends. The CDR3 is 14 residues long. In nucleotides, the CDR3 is TGTGCCAGCAGTGAGGACGGGACTGGGGCCGAGCAGTACTTC. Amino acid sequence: CASSEDGTGAEQYF.

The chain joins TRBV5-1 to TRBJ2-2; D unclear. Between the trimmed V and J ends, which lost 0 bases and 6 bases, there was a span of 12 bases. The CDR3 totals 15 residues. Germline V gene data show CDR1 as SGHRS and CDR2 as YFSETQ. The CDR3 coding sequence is TGCGCCAGCAGCTTGGAGAGGATTGGCGCCGGGGAGCTGTTTTTT. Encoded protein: CASSLERIGAGELFF.

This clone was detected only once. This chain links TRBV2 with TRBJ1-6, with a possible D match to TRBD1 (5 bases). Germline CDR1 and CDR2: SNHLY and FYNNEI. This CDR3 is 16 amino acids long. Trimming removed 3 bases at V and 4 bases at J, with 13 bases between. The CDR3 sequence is CASSDGTERYNSPLHF. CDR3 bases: TGTGCCAGCAGTGACGGGACTGAACGATATAATTCACCCCTCCACTTT.

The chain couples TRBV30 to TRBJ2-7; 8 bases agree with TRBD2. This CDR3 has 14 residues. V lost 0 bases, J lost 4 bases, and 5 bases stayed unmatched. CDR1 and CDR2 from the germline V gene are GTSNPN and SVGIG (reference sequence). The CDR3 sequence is CAWSVRGGKYEQYF. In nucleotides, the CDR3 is TGTGCCTGGAGTGTACGCGGGGGGAAATACGAGCAGTACTTC.

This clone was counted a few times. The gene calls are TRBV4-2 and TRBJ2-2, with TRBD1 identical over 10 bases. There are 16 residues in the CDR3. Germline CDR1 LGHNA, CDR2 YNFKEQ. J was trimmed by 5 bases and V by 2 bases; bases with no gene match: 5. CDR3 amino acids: CASSQPPGQGTGELFF. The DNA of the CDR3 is TGTGCCAGCAGCCAACCCCCGGGACAGGGGACCGGGGAGCTGTTTTTT.

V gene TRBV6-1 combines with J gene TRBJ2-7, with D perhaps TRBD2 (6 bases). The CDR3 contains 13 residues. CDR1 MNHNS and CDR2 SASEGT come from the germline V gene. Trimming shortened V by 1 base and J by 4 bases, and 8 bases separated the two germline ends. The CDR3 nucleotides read TGTGCCAGCAGTGAAGGGAGGGAATACGAGCAGTACTTC. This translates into CASSEGREYEQYF.

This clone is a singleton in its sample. The DNA of the CDR3 is TGTGCCAGTAGTATGATGGCAGGGAACACTGAAGCTTTCTTT. It yields the protein CASSMMAGNTEAFF. This chain uses TRBV19 with TRBJ1-1; D ambiguous. Trimming shortened V by 3 bases and J by 1 base, and 9 bases separated the two germline ends. Germline loops: CDR1 LNHDA, CDR2 SQIVND (reference sequence). CDR3 length: 14 residues.

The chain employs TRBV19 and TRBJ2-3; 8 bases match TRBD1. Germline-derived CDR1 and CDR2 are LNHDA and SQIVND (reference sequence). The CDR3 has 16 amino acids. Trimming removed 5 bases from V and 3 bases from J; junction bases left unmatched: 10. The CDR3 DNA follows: TGTGCCAGTAGTCCCCGGACAGGGACGGGGACAGATACGCAGTATTTT. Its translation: CASSPRTGTGTDTQYF. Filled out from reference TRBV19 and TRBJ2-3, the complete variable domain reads DGGITQSPKYLFRKEGQNVTLSCEQNLNHDAMYWYRQDPGQGLRLIYYSQIVNDFQKGDIAEGYSVSREKKESFPLTVTSAQKNPTAFYLCASSPRTGTGTDTQYFGPGTRLTVL.

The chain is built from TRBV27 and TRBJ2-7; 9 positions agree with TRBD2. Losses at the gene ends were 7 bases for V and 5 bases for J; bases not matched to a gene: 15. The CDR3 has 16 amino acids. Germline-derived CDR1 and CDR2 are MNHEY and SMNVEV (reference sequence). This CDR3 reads CASTGLLAGLFDEQYF. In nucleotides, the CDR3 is TGTGCCAGCACCGGTCTTCTAGCGGGGCTGTTCGACGAGCAGTACTTC.

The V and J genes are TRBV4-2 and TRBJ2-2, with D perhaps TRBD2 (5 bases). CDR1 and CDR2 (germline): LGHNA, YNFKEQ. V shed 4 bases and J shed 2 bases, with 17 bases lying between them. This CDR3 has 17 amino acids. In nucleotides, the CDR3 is TGTGCCAGCAGCCCGCAGTTTGTAGCGTTTAACACCGGGGAGCTGTTTTTT. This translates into CASSPQFVAFNTGELFF.

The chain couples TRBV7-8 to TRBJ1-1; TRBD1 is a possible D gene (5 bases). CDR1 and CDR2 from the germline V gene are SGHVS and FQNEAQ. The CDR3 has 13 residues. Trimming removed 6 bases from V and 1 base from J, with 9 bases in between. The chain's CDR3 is CASSHGQNTEAFF. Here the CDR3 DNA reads TGTGCCAGCAGTCACGGACAGAACACTGAAGCTTTCTTT.

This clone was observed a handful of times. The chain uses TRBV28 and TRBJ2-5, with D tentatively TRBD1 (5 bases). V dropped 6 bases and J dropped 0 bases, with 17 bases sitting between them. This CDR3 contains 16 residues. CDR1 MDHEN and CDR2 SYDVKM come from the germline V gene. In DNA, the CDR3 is TGTGCCAGCAGATACCACAGGACGGACAACCAAGAGACCCAGTACTTC. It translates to CASRYHRTDNQETQYF.

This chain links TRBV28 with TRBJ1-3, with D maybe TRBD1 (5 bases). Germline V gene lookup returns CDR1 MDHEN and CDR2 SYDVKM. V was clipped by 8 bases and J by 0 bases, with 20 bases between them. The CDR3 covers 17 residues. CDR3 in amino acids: CASFRNVGGFSGNTIYF. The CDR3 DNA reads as TGTGCCAGCTTTCGAAATGTTGGGGGGTTCTCTGGAAACACCATATATTTT.

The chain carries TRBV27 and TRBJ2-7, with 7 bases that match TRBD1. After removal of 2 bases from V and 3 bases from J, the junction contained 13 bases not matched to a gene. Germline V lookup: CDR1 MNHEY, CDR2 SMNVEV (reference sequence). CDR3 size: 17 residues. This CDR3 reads CASSLIFETGISYEQYF. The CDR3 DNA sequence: TGTGCCAGCAGTTTAATATTCGAGACAGGGATAAGCTACGAGCAGTACTTC.

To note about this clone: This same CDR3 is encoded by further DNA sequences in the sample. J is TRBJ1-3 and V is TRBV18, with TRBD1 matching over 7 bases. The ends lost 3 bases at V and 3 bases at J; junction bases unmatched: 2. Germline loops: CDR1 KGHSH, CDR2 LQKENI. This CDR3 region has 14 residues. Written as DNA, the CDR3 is TGTGCCAGCTCACCGGCAGGGGGTGGAAACACCATATATTTT. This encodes CASSPAGGGNTIYF. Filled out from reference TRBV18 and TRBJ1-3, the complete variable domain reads NAGVMQNPRHLVRRRGQEARLRCSPMKGHSHVYWYRQLPEEGLKFMVYLQKENIIDESGMPKERFSAEFPKEGPSILRIQQVVRGDSAAYFCASSPAGGGNTIYFGEGSWLTVV.

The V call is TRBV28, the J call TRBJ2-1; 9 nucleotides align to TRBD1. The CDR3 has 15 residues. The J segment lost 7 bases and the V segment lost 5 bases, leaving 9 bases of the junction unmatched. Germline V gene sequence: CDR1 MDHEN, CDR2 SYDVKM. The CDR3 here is CASSPGQGLTNEQFF. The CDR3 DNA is TGTGCCAGCAGTCCGGGACAGGGTCTTACGAATGAGCAGTTCTTC.

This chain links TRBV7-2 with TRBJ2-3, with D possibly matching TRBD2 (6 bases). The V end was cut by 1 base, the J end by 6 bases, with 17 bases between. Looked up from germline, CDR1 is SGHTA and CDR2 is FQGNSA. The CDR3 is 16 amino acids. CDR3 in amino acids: CASSLGLAGRSDTQYF. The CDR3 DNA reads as TGTGCCAGCAGCTTAGGGTTGGCGGGGCGGTCGGATACGCAGTATTTT. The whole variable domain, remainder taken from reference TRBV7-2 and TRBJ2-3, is GAGVSQSPSNKVTEKGKDVELRCDPISGHTALYWYRQSLGQGLEFLIYFQGNSAPDKSGLPSDRFSAERTGGSVSTLTIQRTQQEDSAVYLCASSLGLAGRSDTQYFGPGTRLTVL.

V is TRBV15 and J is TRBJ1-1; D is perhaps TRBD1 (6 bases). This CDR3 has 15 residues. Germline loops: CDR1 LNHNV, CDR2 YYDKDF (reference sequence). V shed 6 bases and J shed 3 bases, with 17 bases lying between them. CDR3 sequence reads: CATSFYRDRDTEAFF. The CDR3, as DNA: TGTGCCACCAGTTTTTACAGGGATAGGGACACTGAAGCTTTCTTT.

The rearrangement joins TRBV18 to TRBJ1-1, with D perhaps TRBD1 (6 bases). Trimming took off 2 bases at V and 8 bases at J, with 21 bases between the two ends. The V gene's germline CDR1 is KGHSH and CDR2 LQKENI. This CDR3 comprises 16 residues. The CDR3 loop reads CASSPRSGQGKSEAFF. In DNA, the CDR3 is TGTGCCAGCTCACCAAGGAGTGGGCAGGGGAAGTCGGAAGCTTTCTTT. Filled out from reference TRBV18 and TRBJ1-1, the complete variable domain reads NAGVMQNPRHLVRRRGQEARLRCSPMKGHSHVYWYRQLPEEGLKFMVYLQKENIIDESGMPKERFSAEFPKEGPSILRIQQVVRGDSAAYFCASSPRSGQGKSEAFFGQGTRLTVV.

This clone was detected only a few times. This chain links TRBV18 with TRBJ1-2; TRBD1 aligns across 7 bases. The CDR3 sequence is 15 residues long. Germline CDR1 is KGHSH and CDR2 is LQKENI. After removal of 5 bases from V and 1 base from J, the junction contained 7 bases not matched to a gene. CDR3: CASSAGTVINYGYTF. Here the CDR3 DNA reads TGTGCCAGCTCAGCAGGGACAGTCATTAACTATGGCTACACCTTC.

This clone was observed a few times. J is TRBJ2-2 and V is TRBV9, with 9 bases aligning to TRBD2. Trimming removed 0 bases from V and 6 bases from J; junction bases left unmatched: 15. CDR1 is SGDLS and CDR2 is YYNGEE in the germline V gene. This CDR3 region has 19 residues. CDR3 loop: CASSVAETSGWEKPGELFF. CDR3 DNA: TGTGCCAGCAGCGTAGCGGAAACTAGCGGGTGGGAGAAGCCCGGGGAGCTGTTTTTT. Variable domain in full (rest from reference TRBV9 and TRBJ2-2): DSGVTQTPKHLITATGQRVTLRCSPRSGDLSVYWYQQSLDQGLQFLIQYYNGEERAKGNILERFSAQQFPDLHSELNLSSLELGDSALYFCASSVAETSGWEKPGELFFGEGSRLTVL.

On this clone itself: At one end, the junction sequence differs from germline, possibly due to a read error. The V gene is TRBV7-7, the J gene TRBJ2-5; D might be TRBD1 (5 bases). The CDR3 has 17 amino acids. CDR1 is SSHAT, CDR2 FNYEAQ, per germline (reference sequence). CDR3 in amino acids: CASSLKDARDYQETQYF. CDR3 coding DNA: TGTGCTAGCAGCTTAAAGGACGCCAGGGATTATCAAGAGACCCAGTACTTC.

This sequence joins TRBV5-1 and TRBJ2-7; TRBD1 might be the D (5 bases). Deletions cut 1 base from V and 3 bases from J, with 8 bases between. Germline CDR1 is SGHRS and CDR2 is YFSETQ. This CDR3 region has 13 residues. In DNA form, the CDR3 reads TGCGCCAGCAGCTTGTCAGGGAACTACGAGCAGTACTTC. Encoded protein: CASSLSGNYEQYF.

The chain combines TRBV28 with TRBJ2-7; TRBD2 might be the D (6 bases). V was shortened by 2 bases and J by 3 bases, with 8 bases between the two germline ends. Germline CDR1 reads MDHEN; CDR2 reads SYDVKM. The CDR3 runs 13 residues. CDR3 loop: CASSLGGSYEQYF. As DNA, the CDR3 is TGTGCCAGCAGTTTAGGGGGGAGCTACGAGCAGTACTTC.

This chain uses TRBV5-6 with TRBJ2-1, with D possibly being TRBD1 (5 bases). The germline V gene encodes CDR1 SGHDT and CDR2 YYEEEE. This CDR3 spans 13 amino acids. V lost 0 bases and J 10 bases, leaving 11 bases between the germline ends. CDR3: CASSLGAGSEQFF. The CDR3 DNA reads TGTGCCAGCAGCTTGGGAGCAGGGTCGGAGCAGTTCTTC. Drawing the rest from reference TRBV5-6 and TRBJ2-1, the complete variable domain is DAGVTQSPTHLIKTRGQQVTLRCSPKSGHDTVSWYQQALGQGPQFIFQYYEEEERQRGNFPDRFSGHQFPNYSSELNVNALLLGDSALYLCASSLGAGSEQFFGPGTRLTVL.

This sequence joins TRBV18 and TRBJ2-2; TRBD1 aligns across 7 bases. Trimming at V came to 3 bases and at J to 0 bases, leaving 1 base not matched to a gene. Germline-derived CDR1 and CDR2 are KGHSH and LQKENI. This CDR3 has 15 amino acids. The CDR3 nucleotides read TGTGCCAGCTCACCGGACAGGTCGAACACCGGGGAGCTGTTTTTT. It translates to CASSPDRSNTGELFF.

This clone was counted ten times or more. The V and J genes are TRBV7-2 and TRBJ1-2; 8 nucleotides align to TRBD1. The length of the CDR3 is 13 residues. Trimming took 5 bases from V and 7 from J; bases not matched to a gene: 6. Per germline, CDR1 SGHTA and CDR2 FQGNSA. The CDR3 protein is CASSPQQGGGYTF. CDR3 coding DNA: TGTGCCAGCAGCCCTCAACAGGGGGGTGGCTACACCTTC.

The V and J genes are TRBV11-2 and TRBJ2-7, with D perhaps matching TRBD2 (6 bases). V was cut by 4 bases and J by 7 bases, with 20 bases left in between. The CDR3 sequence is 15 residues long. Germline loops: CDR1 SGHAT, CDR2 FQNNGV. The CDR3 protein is CASSSGLLLRTEQYF. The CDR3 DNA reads TGTGCCAGCAGCTCCGGACTACTTCTACGTACGGAGCAGTACTTC.

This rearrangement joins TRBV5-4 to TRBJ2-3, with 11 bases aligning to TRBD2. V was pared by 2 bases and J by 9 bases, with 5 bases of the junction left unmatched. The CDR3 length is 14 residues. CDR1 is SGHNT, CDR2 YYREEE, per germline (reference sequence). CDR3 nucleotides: TGTGCCAGCAGCTTCCTAGCGGGAGGTTTGACGCAGTATTTT. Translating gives CASSFLAGGLTQYF.

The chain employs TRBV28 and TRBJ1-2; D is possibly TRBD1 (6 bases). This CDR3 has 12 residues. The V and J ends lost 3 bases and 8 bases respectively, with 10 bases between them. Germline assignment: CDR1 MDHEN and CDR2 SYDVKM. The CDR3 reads CASSLGAGGYTF. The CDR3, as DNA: TGTGCCAGCAGTTTGGGGGCCGGGGGCTACACCTTC.

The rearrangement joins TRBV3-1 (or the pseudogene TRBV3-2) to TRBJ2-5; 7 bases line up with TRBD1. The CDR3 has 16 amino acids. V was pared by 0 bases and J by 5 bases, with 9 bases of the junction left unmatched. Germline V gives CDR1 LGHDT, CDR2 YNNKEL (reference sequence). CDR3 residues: CASSQDGTGAWETQYF. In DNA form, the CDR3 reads TGTGCCAGCAGCCAAGATGGAACAGGGGCATGGGAGACCCAGTACTTC.